This TCR beta chain was observed in a study of T-cell memory formation after mild COVID-19. Overall study: For the most part, TCR clusters were specific to one donor.

Trimming took off 4 bases at V and 7 bases at J, with 14 bases between the two ends. The CDR3 consists of 13 residues. Germline lookup yields CDR1 SGHKS and CDR2 YYEKEE (reference sequence). One entry per CDR3 protein results from TCRdb running MiXCR on the 5' RACE reads. The repertoire holds tens of thousands of distinct CDR3 sequences, with about 15% as singletons. The chain links TRBV5-5 to TRBJ1-1, with TRBD1 as a possible D gene (5 bases). The sample was PBMCs or a T cell subset sorted from them (not recorded which). This TCR was recovered from an adult woman who had mild COVID-19 (a few samples of this study predate the infection). Cell type and time point are not known. The DNA for the CDR3 is TGTGCCAGCAGCCTCGCTTTGGGGGTTGAAGCTTTCTTT. Amino acid sequence: CASSLALGVEAFF.